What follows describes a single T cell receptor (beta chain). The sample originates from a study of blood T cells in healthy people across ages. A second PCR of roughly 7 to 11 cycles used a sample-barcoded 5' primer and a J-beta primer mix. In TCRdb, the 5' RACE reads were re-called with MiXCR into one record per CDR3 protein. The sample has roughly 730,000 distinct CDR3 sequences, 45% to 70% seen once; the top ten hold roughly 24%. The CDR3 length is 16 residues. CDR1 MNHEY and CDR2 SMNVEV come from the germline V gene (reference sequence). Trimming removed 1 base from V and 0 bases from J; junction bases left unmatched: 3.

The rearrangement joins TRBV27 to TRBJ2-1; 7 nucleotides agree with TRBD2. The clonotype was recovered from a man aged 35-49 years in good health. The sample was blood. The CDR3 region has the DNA TGTGCCAGCAGTTTATGGCTAGCGGACTCCTACAATGAGCAGTTCTTC. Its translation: CASSLWLADSYNEQFF.